The 9 T cell receptor beta chains given below trace back to one sample, sequenced in a study of shared clonotypes between healthy human individuals. Naive CD8 populations comprised CD45RO-negative cells positively selected for CCR7, excluding terminally differentiated effector memory CD45RA+ cells. Only in-frame clones appear in the TCRdb table, and some are missing; sequencing was by immunoSEQ multiplex PCR. The sample has roughly 2,000,000 clones, roughly 95% seen once; the top ten hold 1.2%. Sequencing used naive CD8+ T cells sorted from blood. Receptors originate from a man between 18 and 29 years old in good health.

The chain uses TRBV6-6 and TRBJ2-7; D remains ambiguous. The ends were cut back, 2 bases at V and 4 bases at J, with 6 bases in the middle. Germline CDR1 reads MNHNY; CDR2 reads SVGAGI (reference sequence). The CDR3 contains 12 residues. CDR3: CASSYVQYEQYF. Written as DNA, the CDR3 is TGTGCCAGCAGTTACGTCCAGTACGAGCAGTACTTC.

This sequence joins TRBV27 and TRBJ2-7, with 7 bases identical to TRBD1. Unmatched junction bases numbered 17, after V lost 7 bases and J lost 2 bases. The CDR3 is 17 residues long. Germline V CDR1 and CDR2: MNHEY, SMNVEV (reference sequence). This chain's CDR3 is CASNPAGGNPSPYEQYF. In nucleotides, the CDR3 is TGTGCCAGCAACCCCGCAGGGGGAAATCCGTCACCCTACGAGCAGTACTTC.

The chain uses TRBV19 and TRBJ1-2; weak D call: TRBD1 (5 bases). This CDR3 region has 12 residues. The V gene's germline CDR1 is LNHDA and CDR2 SQIVND (reference sequence). Trimming left V 6 bases short and J 4 bases short, with 9 bases between. The CDR3 sequence: CASRGQGYGYTF. CDR3 nucleotide sequence: TGTGCCAGTAGAGGGCAGGGCTATGGCTACACCTTC.

This clone was detected only once. The CDR3 coding sequence is TGTGCCAGCAGCTTCTCAAAGGACAGTATGAAATGGGAGCAGTACTTC. Amino acids: CASSFSKDSMKWEQYF. The V and J genes are TRBV7-2 and TRBJ2-7, with D possibly TRBD1 on 6 matching bases. Deletions cut 3 bases from V and 7 bases from J, with 22 bases between. Germline loops: CDR1 SGHTA, CDR2 FQGNSA. There are 16 residues in the CDR3.

The rearrangement uses TRBV9 and TRBJ1-2; 9 bases fit TRBD1. The germline V gene has CDR1 SGDLS and CDR2 YYNGEE. The V gene end was trimmed by 2 bases and the J gene end by 8 bases; junction bases not matched to a gene: 10. The CDR3 covers 15 residues. The CDR3: CASSVRDRELFGYTF. The CDR3 nucleotides read TGTGCCAGCAGCGTTCGGGACAGGGAACTATTCGGCTACACCTTC. Full variable domain (remainder filled in from reference TRBV9 and TRBJ1-2): DSGVTQTPKHLITATGQRVTLRCSPRSGDLSVYWYQQSLDQGLQFLIQYYNGEERAKGNILERFSAQQFPDLHSELNLSSLELGDSALYFCASSVRDRELFGYTFGSGTRLTVV.

This chain uses TRBV30 with TRBJ2-2; tentative D call: TRBD2 (6 bases). CDR3 length: 16 residues. Trimming cost V 0 bases and J 4 bases, with 15 bases left between them. The germline V gene encodes CDR1 GTSNPN and CDR2 SVGIG (reference sequence). The CDR3 sequence: CAWSVRVGGTTGELFF. The DNA for the CDR3 is TGTGCCTGGAGTGTACGGGTGGGAGGTACCACCGGGGAGCTGTTTTTT.

The chain has TRBV5-1 and TRBJ2-7, with D possibly TRBD2 on 6 matching bases. This CDR3 region has 13 residues. Germline V lookup: CDR1 SGHRS, CDR2 YFSETQ. Trimming shortened V by 4 bases and J by 2 bases, and 10 bases separated the two germline ends. CDR3 sequence (DNA): TGCGCCAGCAGCATTAGCGGTACCTACGAGCAGTACTTC. It yields the protein CASSISGTYEQYF.

This clone was counted a single time. J is TRBJ1-1 and V is TRBV4-1, with TRBD1 matching over 7 bases. This CDR3 region has 15 residues. Germline lookup yields CDR1 MGHRA and CDR2 YSYEKL. The V segment lost 5 bases and the J segment 0 bases; nucleotides outside the gene matches: 6. This CDR3 reads CASSNRQGLNTEAFF. DNA of the CDR3: TGCGCCAGCAGCAACCGACAGGGACTGAACACTGAAGCTTTCTTT.

The chain has TRBV5-6 and TRBJ2-2, with D unresolved. The CDR3 contains 12 residues. The germline V gene has CDR1 SGHDT and CDR2 YYEEEE. Trimming shortened V by 7 bases and J by 3 bases, and 7 bases separated the two germline ends. This CDR3 is CASGWDTGELFF. The CDR3 DNA sequence: TGTGCCAGCGGTTGGGACACCGGGGAGCTGTTTTTT.